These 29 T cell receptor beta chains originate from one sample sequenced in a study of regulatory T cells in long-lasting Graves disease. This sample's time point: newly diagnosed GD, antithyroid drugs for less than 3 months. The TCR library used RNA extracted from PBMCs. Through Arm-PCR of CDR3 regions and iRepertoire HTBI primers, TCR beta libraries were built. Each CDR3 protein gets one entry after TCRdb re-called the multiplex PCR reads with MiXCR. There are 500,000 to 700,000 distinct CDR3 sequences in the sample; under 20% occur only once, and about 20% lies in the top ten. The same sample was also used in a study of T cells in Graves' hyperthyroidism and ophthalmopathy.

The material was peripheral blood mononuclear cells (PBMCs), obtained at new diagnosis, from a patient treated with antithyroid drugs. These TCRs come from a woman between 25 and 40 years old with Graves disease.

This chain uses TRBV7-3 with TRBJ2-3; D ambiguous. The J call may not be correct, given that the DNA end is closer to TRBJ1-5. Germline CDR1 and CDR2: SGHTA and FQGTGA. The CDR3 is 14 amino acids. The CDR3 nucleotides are TGTGCCAGCAGCCAGACTGTCAGCACAGATACGCAGCATTTT. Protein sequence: CASSQTVSTDTQHF.

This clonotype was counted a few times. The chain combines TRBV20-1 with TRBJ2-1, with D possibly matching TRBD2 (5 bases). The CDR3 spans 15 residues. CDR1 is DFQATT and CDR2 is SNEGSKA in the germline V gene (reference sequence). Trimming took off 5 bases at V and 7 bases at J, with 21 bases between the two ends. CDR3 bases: TGCAGTGCTGTGACGTCTAGCACAAATCCAAATGAGCAGTTCTTC. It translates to CSAVTSSTNPNEQFF.

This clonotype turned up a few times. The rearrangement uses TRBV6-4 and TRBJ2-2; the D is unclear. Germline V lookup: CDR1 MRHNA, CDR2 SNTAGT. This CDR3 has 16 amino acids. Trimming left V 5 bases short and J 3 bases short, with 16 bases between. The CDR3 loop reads CASSYTSKGYTGELFF. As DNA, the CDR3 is TGTGCCAGCAGTTACACCTCTAAGGGTTACACCGGGGAGCTGTTTTTT.

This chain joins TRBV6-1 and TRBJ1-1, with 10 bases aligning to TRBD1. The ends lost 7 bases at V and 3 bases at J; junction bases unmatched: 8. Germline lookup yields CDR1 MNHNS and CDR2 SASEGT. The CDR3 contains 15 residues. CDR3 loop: CASITVGQGYTEAFF. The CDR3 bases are TGTGCCAGCATTACGGTGGGACAGGGGTACACTGAAGCTTTCTTT.

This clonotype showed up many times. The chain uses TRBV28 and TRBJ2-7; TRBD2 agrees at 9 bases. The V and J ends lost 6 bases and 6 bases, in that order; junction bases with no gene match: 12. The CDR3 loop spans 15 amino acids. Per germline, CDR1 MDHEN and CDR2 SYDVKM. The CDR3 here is CASRSNSGSQGEQYF. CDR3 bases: TGTGCCAGCAGATCCAATAGCGGGAGTCAAGGCGAGCAGTACTTC.

CDR3 residues: CASGLKSNIQYF. In DNA form, the CDR3 reads TGTGCCAGCGGCCTGAAGTCAAACATTCAGTACTTC. The chain joins TRBV12-3 or TRBV12-4 to TRBJ2-4; D gene ambiguous. Trimming removed 8 bases at V and 6 bases at J, with 11 bases between. This CDR3 has 12 residues.

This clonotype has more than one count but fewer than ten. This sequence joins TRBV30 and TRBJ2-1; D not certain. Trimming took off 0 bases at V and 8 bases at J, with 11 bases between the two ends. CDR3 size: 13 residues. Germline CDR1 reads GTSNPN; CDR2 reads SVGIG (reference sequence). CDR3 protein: CAWSVLVRDEQFF. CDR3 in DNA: TGTGCCTGGAGTGTACTCGTACGCGATGAGCAGTTCTTC.

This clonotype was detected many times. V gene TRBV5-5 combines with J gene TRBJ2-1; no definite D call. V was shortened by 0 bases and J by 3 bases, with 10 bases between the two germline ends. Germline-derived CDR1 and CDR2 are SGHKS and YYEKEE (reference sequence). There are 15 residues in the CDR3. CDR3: CASSLADGSYNEQFF. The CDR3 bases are TGTGCCAGCAGCTTGGCGGACGGTAGCTACAATGAGCAGTTCTTC.

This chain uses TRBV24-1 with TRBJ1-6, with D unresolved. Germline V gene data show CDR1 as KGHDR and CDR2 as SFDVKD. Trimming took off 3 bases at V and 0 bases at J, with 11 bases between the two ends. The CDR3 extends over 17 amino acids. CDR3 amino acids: CATSDRTGDSYNSPLHF. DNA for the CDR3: TGTGCCACCAGTGATCGAACGGGAGACTCCTATAATTCACCCCTCCACTTT.

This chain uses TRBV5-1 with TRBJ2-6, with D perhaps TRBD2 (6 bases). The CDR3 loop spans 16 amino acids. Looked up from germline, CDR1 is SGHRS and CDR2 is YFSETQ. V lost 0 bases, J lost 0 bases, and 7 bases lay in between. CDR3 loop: CASSLAGGSGANVLTF. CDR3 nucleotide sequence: TGCGCCAGCAGCTTGGCCGGGGGCTCTGGGGCCAACGTCCTGACTTTC. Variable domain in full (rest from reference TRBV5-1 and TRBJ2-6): KAGVTQTPRYLIKTRGQQVTLSCSPISGHRSVSWYQQTPGQGLQFLFEYFSETQRNKGNFPGRFSGRQFSNSRSEMNVSTLELGDSALYLCASSLAGGSGANVLTFGAGSRLTVL.

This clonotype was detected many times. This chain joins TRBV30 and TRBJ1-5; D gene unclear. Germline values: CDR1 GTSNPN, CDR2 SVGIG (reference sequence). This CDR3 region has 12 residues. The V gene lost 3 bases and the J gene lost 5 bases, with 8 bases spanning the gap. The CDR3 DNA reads TGTGCCTGGAGCTACACGGATCAGCCCCAGCATTTT. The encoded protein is CAWSYTDQPQHF.

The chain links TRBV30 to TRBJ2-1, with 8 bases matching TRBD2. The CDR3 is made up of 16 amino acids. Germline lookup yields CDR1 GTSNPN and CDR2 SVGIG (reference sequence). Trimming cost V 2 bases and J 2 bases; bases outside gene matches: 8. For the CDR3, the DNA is TGTGCCTGGAGTCACAGCGGGAGCATCGCCTACAATGAGCAGTTCTTC. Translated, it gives CAWSHSGSIAYNEQFF. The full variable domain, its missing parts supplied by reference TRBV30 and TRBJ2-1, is SQTIHQWPATLVQPVGSPLSLECTVEGTSNPNLYWYRQAAGRGLQLLFYSVGIGQISSEVPQNLSASRPQDRQFILSSKKLLLSDSGFYLCAWSHSGSIAYNEQFFGPGTRLTVL.

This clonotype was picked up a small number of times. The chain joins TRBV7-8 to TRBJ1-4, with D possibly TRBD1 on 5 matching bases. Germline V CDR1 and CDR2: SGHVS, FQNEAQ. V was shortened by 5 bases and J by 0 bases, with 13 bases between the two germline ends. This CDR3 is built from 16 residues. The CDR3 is CASSRDPLATNEKLFF. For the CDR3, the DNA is TGTGCCAGCAGCAGGGACCCCTTGGCAACTAATGAAAAACTGTTTTTT. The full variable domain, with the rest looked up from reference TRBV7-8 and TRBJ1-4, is GAGVSQSPRYKVAKRGQDVALRCDPISGHVSLFWYQQALGQGPEFLTYFQNEAQLDKSGLPSDRFFAERPEGSVSTLKIQRTQQEDSAVYLCASSRDPLATNEKLFFGSGTQLSVL.

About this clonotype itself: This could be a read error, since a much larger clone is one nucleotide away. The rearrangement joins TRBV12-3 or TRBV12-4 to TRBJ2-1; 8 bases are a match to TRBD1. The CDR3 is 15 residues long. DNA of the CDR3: TGTGCCAGCAGCCTTGGGACAGGTACCTACAATGAGCAGTCCTTC. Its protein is CASSLGTGTYNEQSF.

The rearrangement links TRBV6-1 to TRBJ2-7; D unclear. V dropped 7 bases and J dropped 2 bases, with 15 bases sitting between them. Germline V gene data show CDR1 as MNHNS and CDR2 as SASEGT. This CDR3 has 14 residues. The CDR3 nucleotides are TGTGCCAGCACCATCGTAGGTACTCCCTACGAGCAGTACTTC. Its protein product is CASTIVGTPYEQYF.

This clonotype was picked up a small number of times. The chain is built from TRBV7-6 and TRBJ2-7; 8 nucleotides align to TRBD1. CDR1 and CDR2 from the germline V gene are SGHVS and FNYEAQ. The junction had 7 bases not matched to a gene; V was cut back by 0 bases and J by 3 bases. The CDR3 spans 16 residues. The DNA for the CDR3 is TGTGCCAGCAGCTTAGCTGCAGTCGGACAGGGCTACGAGCAGTACTTC. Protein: CASSLAAVGQGYEQYF.

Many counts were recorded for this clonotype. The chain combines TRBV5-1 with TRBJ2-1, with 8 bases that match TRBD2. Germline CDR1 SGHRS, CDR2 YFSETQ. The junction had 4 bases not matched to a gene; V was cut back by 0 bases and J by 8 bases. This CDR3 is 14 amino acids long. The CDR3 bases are TGCGCCAGCAGCTTGGAGCGGGAGTATGATGAGCAGTTCTTC. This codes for CASSLEREYDEQFF. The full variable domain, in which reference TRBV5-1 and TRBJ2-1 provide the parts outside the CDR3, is KAGVTQTPRYLIKTRGQQVTLSCSPISGHRSVSWYQQTPGQGLQFLFEYFSETQRNKGNFPGRFSGRQFSNSRSEMNVSTLELGDSALYLCASSLEREYDEQFFGPGTRLTVL.

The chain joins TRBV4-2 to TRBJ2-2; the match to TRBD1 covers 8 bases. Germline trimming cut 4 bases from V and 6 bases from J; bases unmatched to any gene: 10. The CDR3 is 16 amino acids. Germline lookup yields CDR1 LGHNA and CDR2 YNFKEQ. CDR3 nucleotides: TGTGCCAGCAGCCCAACTACCGGGACAGGAGCCGGGGAGCTGTTTTTT. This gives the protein CASSPTTGTGAGELFF.

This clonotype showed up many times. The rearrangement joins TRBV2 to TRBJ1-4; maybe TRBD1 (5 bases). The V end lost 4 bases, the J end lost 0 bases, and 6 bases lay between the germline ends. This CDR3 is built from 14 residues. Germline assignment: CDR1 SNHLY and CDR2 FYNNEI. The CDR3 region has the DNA TGTGCCAGCAGTGGGACAACAACTAATGAAAAACTGTTTTTT. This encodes CASSGTTTNEKLFF.

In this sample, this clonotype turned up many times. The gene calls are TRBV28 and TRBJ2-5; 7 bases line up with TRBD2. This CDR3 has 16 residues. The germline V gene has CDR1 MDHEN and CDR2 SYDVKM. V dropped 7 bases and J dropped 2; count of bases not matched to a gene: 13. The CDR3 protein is CASKLAPLSFQETQYF. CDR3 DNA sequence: TGTGCCAGCAAACTAGCGCCTTTATCGTTTCAAGAGACCCAGTACTTC.

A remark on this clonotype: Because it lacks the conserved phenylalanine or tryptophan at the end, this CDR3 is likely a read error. The CDR3 sequence is CASSLGSSGGPSTDTQYL. CDR3 nucleotide sequence: TGTGCCAGCAGCTTAGGTTCTTCGGGAGGGCCTAGCACAGATACGCAGTATCTT. The chain links TRBV7-9 to TRBJ2-3; TRBD2 matches at 8 bases. In germline, CDR1 is SEHNR, CDR2 FQNEAQ (reference sequence). Unmatched junction bases numbered 9, after V lost 1 base and J lost 0 bases. The CDR3 is 18 amino acids.

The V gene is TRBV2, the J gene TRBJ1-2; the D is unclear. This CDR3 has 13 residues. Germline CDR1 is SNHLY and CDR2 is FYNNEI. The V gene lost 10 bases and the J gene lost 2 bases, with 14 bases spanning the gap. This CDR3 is CATWTDPNYGYTF. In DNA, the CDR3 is TGTGCCACATGGACCGACCCCAACTATGGCTACACCTTC.

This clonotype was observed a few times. Written as DNA, the CDR3 is TGTGCCAGCGGACAGGGTACGGGTGAAAAACTGTTTTTT. Amino acid sequence: CASGQGTGEKLFF. V gene TRBV6-1 combines with J gene TRBJ1-4; 8 nucleotides match TRBD1. V was pared by 8 bases and J by 7 bases, with 6 bases of the junction left unmatched. The CDR3 sequence is 13 residues long. Germline CDR1 MNHNS, CDR2 SASEGT.

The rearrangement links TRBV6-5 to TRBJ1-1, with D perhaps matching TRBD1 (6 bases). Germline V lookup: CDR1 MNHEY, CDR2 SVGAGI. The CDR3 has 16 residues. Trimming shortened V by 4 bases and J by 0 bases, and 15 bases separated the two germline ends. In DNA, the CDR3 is TGTGCCAGCAGTTCGGTGCTGGGGGGGCTGAACACTGAAGCTTTCTTT. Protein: CASSSVLGGLNTEAFF.

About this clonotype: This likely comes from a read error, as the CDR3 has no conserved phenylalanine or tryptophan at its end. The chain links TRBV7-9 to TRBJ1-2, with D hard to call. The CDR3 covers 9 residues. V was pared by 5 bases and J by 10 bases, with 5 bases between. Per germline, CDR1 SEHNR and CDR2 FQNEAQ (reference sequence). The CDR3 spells CASSPLYTS. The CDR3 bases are TGTGCCAGCAGCCCCCTCTACACCTCC.

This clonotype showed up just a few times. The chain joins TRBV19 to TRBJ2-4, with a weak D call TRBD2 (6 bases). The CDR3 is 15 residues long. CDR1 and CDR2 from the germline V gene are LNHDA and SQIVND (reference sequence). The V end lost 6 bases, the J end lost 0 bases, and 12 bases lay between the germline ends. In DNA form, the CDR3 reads TGTGCCAGTAGGGAGGGAAGGCGAGCCAAAAACATTCAGTACTTC. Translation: CASREGRRAKNIQYF.

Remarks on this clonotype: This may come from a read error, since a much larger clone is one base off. CDR3 DNA: TGTGCCTGGAGTGTCGGCGGGAGTGGCTACGAGCTGTACTTC. Translating gives CAWSVGGSGYELYF. V gene TRBV30 combines with J gene TRBJ2-7, with 7 bases aligning to TRBD2. CDR3 length: 14 residues. The germline gives CDR1 GTSNPN, CDR2 SVGIG (reference sequence).

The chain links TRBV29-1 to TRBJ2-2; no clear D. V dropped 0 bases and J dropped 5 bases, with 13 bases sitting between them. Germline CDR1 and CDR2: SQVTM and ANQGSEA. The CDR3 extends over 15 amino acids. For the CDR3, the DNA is TGCAGCGTTGAAGAAGGGCTCCTGCCAACCGGGGAGCTGTTTTTT. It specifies CSVEEGLLPTGELFF.

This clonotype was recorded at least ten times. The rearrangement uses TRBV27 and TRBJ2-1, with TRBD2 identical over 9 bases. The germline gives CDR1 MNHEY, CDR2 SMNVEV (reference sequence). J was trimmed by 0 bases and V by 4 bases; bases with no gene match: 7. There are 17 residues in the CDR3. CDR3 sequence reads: CASSWSSGVVSYNEQFF. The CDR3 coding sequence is TGTGCCAGCAGTTGGTCTAGCGGGGTTGTCTCCTACAATGAGCAGTTCTTC.